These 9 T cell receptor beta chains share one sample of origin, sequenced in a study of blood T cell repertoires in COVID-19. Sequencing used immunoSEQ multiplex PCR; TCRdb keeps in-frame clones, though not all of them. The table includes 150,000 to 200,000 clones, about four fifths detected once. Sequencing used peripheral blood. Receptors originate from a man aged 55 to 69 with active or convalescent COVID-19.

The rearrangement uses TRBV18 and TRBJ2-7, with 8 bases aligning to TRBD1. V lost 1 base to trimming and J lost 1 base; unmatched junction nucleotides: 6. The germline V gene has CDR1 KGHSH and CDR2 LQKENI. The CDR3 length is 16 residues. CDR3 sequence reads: CASSPLWDRPSYEQYF. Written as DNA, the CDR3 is TGTGCCAGCTCACCACTCTGGGACAGGCCTTCCTACGAGCAGTACTTC.

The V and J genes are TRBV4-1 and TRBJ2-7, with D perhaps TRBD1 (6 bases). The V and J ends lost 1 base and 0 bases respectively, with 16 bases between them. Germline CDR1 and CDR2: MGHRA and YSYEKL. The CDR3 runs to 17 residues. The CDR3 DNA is TGCGCCAGCAGCCAAGGCCCCTCCACAGGGAGCTCCTACGAGCAGTACTTC. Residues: CASSQGPSTGSSYEQYF.

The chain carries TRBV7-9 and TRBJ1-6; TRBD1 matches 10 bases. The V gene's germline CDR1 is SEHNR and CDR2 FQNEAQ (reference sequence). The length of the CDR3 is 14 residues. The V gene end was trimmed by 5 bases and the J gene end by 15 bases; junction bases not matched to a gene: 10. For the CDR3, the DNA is TGTGCCAGCAGCCCCGGGACAGGGGATCCTCACCTCCACTTT. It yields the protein CASSPGTGDPHLHF. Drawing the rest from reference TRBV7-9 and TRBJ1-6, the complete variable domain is DTGVSQNPRHKITKRGQNVTFRCDPISEHNRLYWYRQTLGQGPEFLTYFQNEAQLEKSRLLSDRFSAERPKGSFSTLEIQRTEQGDSAMYLCASSPGTGDPHLHFGNGTRLTVT.

CDR3 nucleotides: TGTGCCAGTAGTATCACTAGCGGAGTCACAGATACGCAGTATTTT. Translated, it gives CASSITSGVTDTQYF. The chain carries TRBV19 and TRBJ2-3; 8 nucleotides agree with TRBD2. After removal of 3 bases from V and 2 bases from J, the junction contained 4 bases not matched to a gene. This CDR3 spans 15 amino acids. Germline CDR1 and CDR2: LNHDA and SQIVND (reference sequence). The variable domain in full, with the rest retrieved from reference TRBV19 and TRBJ2-3, is DGGITQSPKYLFRKEGQNVTLSCEQNLNHDAMYWYRQDPGQGLRLIYYSQIVNDFQKGDIAEGYSVSREKKESFPLTVTSAQKNPTAFYLCASSITSGVTDTQYFGPGTRLTVL.

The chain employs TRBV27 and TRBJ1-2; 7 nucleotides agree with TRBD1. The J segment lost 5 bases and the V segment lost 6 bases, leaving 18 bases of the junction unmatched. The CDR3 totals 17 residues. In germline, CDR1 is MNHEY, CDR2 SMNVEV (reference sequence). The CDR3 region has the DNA TGTGCCAGCAGCCCTAAGACCGGGACAGTCTATGGGTATGGCTACACCTTC. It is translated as CASSPKTGTVYGYGYTF.

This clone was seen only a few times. The DNA for the CDR3 is TGTGCCAGCAGTTTATGGAGCCTAGCGGGAGGGCCTGGTGAGCAGTACTTC. Protein: CASSLWSLAGGPGEQYF. This chain links TRBV28 with TRBJ2-7; 12 bases match TRBD2. J was trimmed by 7 bases and V by 0 bases; bases with no gene match: 10. CDR1 is MDHEN, CDR2 SYDVKM, per germline. This CDR3 contains 17 residues.

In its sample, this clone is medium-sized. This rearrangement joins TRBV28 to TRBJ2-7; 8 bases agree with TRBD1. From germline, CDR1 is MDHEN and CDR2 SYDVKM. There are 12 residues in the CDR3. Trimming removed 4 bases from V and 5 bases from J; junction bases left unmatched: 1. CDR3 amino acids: CASSSGGDEQYF. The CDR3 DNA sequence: TGTGCCAGCAGTTCAGGGGGCGACGAGCAGTACTTC.

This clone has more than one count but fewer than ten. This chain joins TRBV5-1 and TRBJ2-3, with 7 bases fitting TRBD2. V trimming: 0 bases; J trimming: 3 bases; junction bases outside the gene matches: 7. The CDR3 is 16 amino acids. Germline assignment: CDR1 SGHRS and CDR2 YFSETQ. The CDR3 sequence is CASSLEGSGGTDTQYF. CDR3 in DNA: TGCGCCAGCAGCTTGGAGGGCTCCGGGGGGACAGATACGCAGTATTTT.

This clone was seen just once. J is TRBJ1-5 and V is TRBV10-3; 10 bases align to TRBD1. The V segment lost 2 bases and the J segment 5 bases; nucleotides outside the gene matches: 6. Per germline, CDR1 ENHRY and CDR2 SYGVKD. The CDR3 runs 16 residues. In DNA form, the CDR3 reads TGTGCCATCAGTGAGGGGACAGGGGTTTCACATCAGCCCCAGCATTTT. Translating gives CAISEGTGVSHQPQHF.